This T cell receptor beta chain derives from a study of naive CD8 T cells in extremely preterm neonates (dated by TCRdb to 2016 to 2017). The study in broad terms: The abstract gives the adult participants' age range as 25-50 years, whereas the methods give 20-50 years. The study compared the TCRbeta CDR3 repertoires of sorted naive CD8+ T cells among four age groups: extremely preterm neonates, term neonates, young children and adults.

Details on this clone: Its specific antigen is unknown. Base qualities are not at hand, and no much larger clone is one base apart.

What the work shows at the level of the full study, not this receptor alone: A small sample size and variable productive template counts among preterm samples were noted by the authors as limitations. Compared with the older groups, preterm CDR3s were shorter and closer to germline, carrying fewer N additions and showing less junctional trimming. The proportion of shared CDR3 nucleotide sequences was higher in preterm neonates (about 2.7%) than in term neonates (0.4%), young children (about 0.03%) and adults (approximately 0.01%). Significantly lower iChao1 richness than in all other age groups (p < 0.05) and an even clone distribution were observed in preterm neonates, indicating a less rich repertoire. To track T cell development within individuals, the authors urged prospective longitudinal studies of preterm and term neonates.

Peripheral blood was donated by five healthy children aged roughly 16-60 months undergoing elective routine surgery and by five healthy nonsmoking adults. The adult controls were healthy nonsmokers between roughly 19 and 55 years old, with a median age of roughly 40 years. A FACSAria III cell sorter was used to sort live, Annexin V-negative naive CD8+ T cells (CD3+CD8+CD45RA+CCR7+). Per sample, between roughly 19,000 and 100,000 naive CD8+ T cells were obtained by sorting. Mononuclear cells were isolated from diluted blood by Ficoll-Paque density gradient centrifugation. Before sorting, mononuclear cells were cryopreserved in approximately 10% DMSO with about 90% FBS and kept in long-term storage at -150 degrees C. After thawing, cells were stained with Annexin V along with antibodies against CD3, CD8, CCR7 and CD45RA. The DNeasy Blood and Tissue Kit was used to extract genomic DNA from sorted cell pellets that had been snap-frozen.

The CDR3 spans 15 residues, from the cysteine through the phenylalanine. The only DNA kept is the CDR3, 45 bases in frame from the first base. For this chain, trimming is 2 bases at the V end and 5 bases at the J end, and the number of junction bases without a gene match is 4. Looking up the germline V gene yields CDR1 MDHEN and CDR2 SYDVKM. A two-step, bias-controlled multiplex PCR was used to amplify TCRbeta CDR3 regions from genomic DNA. Primers specific for every TRBV and TRBJ gene segment were used in the multiplex PCR. The immunoSEQ Assay was used to generate TCRbeta repertoire data. Per the original workflow: A relative-frequency ratio and a modified nearest-neighbor algorithm were applied to filter and cluster reads so that closely related sequences were merged. IMGT annotation was followed for the assignment of V, D and J genes to CDR3 sequences. Template counts were normalized for PCR amplification bias and quantified against synthetic TCR CDR3 analog sequences. Only unique productive sequences, defined as in-frame CDR3 sequences lacking stop codons, were included in the analyses. The immunoSEQ Analyzer software was used to calculate iChao1 richness and clonality, with clonality defined as 1 minus Pielou's evenness. Depending on the Shapiro-Wilk normality results, either Student's t-test or a non-parametric test was run in JMP for statistical testing. In TCRdb, the immuneACCESS table is reduced to in-frame sequences with V and J assigned. These tables do not hold every clone; where another copy was compared, an unresolved V gene accounts for under half, and the others remain unexplained. V and J calls and clone size come straight from that table; D and trimming were deduced from the DNA. In all, the sample holds about 7,000 clones, and 98% of those were seen once. Approximately 0.4% of the sample is in the top ten clones.

The chain uses TRBV28 and TRBJ2-1; 9 middle bases align to TRBD2. This sequence originates from a human donor in good health. The specimen sequenced was naive CD8+ T cells from blood. The CDR3 has the sequence CASSLMTSGHNEQFF. The sequence in DNA is TGTGCCAGCAGTTTAATGACTAGCGGACACAATGAGCAGTTCTTC. Outside the CDR3, residues come from the reference TRBV28 and TRBJ2-1 proteins, so the full variable domain is: DVKVTQSSRYLVKRTGEKVFLECVQDMDHENMFWYRQDPGLGLRLIYFSYDVKMKEKGDIPEGYSVSREKKERFSLILESASTNQTSMYLCASSLMTSGHNEQFFGPGTRLTVL.